This passage covers 21 T cell receptor beta chains from one sample sequenced in a study of cytomegalovirus exposure and HLA in healthy donors. The PCR used 60 Vbeta and 13 Jbeta primers. Some clones are missing from TCRdb's copy, which holds only in-frame ones; the method was immunoSEQ multiplex PCR. The sample includes 70,000 or so clones. The specimen sequenced was PBMCs. Receptors were obtained from a middle-aged man in good health and CMV-seronegative.

The chain carries TRBV30 and TRBJ2-5, with 9 bases matching TRBD1. V was clipped by 0 bases and J by 6 bases; unmatched bases: 5. CDR1 and CDR2 from the germline V gene are GTSNPN and SVGIG (reference sequence). This CDR3 spans 14 amino acids. CDR3 DNA: TGTGCCTGGAGTGTACTGGGACAGGGTCAGACCCAGTACTTC. Translating gives CAWSVLGQGQTQYF. The full variable domain, its missing parts supplied by reference TRBV30 and TRBJ2-5, is SQTIHQWPATLVQPVGSPLSLECTVEGTSNPNLYWYRQAAGRGLQLLFYSVGIGQISSEVPQNLSASRPQDRQFILSSKKLLLSDSGFYLCAWSVLGQGQTQYFGPGTRLLVL.

The CDR3: CASSLITGGTGELFF. DNA of the CDR3: TGTGCCAGCAGTTTAATTACAGGGGGCACCGGGGAGCTGTTTTTT. The J gene is TRBJ2-2, the V gene TRBV27, with 8 bases matching TRBD1. The CDR3 is made up of 15 amino acids. Germline lookup yields CDR1 MNHEY and CDR2 SMNVEV (reference sequence). Unmatched junction bases numbered 3, after V lost 2 bases and J lost 4 bases.

The chain combines TRBV13 with TRBJ1-1, with 7 nucleotides matching TRBD1. From germline, CDR1 is PRHDT and CDR2 FYEKMQ (reference sequence). The CDR3 runs to 16 residues. After removal of 7 bases from V and 0 bases from J, the junction contained 11 bases not matched to a gene. CDR3 DNA: TGTGCCAGCACAACCGGGACAGCAAGACTGAACACTGAAGCTTTCTTT. This translates into CASTTGTARLNTEAFF.

The genes are TRBV7-9 and TRBJ2-7, with 7 bases that match TRBD1. Germline V gene data show CDR1 as SEHNR and CDR2 as FQNEAQ (reference sequence). There are 14 residues in the CDR3. Trimming removed 5 bases from V and 2 bases from J; junction bases left unmatched: 6. DNA for the CDR3: TGTGCCAGCAGCCGTCGGGACAGCACCTACGAGCAGTACTTC. It is translated as CASSRRDSTYEQYF. Filled out from reference TRBV7-9 and TRBJ2-7, the complete variable domain reads DTGVSQNPRHKITKRGQNVTFRCDPISEHNRLYWYRQTLGQGPEFLTYFQNEAQLEKSRLLSDRFSAERPKGSFSTLEIQRTEQGDSAMYLCASSRRDSTYEQYFGPGTRLTVT.

V gene TRBV7-9 combines with J gene TRBJ2-7; 9 nucleotides align to TRBD1. Trimming cost V 7 bases and J 4 bases; bases outside gene matches: 11. The CDR3 is made up of 15 amino acids. Per germline, CDR1 SEHNR and CDR2 FQNEAQ (reference sequence). The CDR3 loop is CASNPVTGGLYEQYF. The CDR3 DNA is TGTGCCAGCAACCCGGTAACAGGGGGCTTGTACGAGCAGTACTTC.

To note about this clone: Other DNA sequences in this specimen translate into the identical CDR3. The chain couples TRBV7-8 to TRBJ1-5; D is possibly TRBD1 (5 bases). The CDR3 is 13 amino acids. The V end was cut by 5 bases, the J end by 0 bases, with 5 bases between. The germline gives CDR1 SGHVS, CDR2 FQNEAQ. CDR3 sequence (DNA): TGTGCCAGCAGCAGGGGTAGCAATCAGCCCCAGCATTTT. This codes for CASSRGSNQPQHF. The variable domain in full, with the rest retrieved from reference TRBV7-8 and TRBJ1-5, is GAGVSQSPRYKVAKRGQDVALRCDPISGHVSLFWYQQALGQGPEFLTYFQNEAQLDKSGLPSDRFFAERPEGSVSTLKIQRTQQEDSAVYLCASSRGSNQPQHFGDGTRLSIL.

This chain joins TRBV15 and TRBJ2-1; D is undetermined. Trimming left V 8 bases short and J 2 bases short, with 10 bases between. The CDR3 loop spans 13 amino acids. In germline, CDR1 is LNHNV, CDR2 YYDKDF (reference sequence). The CDR3 here is CATSAVPYNEQFF. The CDR3 region has the DNA TGTGCCACCTCTGCAGTCCCCTACAATGAGCAGTTCTTC. Filled out from reference TRBV15 and TRBJ2-1, the complete variable domain reads DAMVIQNPRYQVTQFGKPVTLSCSQTLNHNVMYWYQQKSSQAPKLLFHYYDKDFNNEADTPDNFQSRRPNTSFCFLDIRSPGLGDTAMYLCATSAVPYNEQFFGPGTRLTVL.

This rearrangement joins TRBV6-5 to TRBJ2-1; TRBD1 might be the D (5 bases). V was trimmed by 0 bases and J by 10 bases, leaving 10 bases between them. CDR1 and CDR2 (germline): MNHEY, SVGAGI. The CDR3 is made up of 13 amino acids. Here the CDR3 reads CASSYSMAGEQFF. The CDR3, as DNA: TGTGCCAGCAGTTACTCTATGGCAGGGGAGCAGTTCTTC.

The chain employs TRBV7-6 and TRBJ2-7; 8 positions agree with TRBD2. This CDR3 is 13 amino acids long. The trim removed 3 bases at V and 6 bases at J, leaving 4 bases unmatched. The germline V gene encodes CDR1 SGHVS and CDR2 FNYEAQ. CDR3 in amino acids: CASSLWTSSEQYF. The CDR3 DNA sequence: TGTGCCAGCAGCTTGTGGACTAGCAGCGAGCAGTACTTC.

The chain couples TRBV5-1 to TRBJ2-3; 14 nucleotides match TRBD2. With V trimmed by 5 bases and J by 5 bases, 1 base remained unmatched. Germline-derived CDR1 and CDR2 are SGHRS and YFSETQ. The CDR3 length is 14 residues. This CDR3 is CASRGLAGGDTQYF. CDR3 coding DNA: TGCGCCAGCAGAGGACTAGCGGGGGGAGATACGCAGTATTTT.

CDR3 in amino acids: CASSGIGVSYEQYF. The CDR3 DNA follows: TGCGCCAGCAGCGGGATCGGGGTCTCCTACGAGCAGTACTTC. This chain uses TRBV5-1 with TRBJ2-7, with D tentatively TRBD2 (5 bases). Germline assignment: CDR1 SGHRS and CDR2 YFSETQ. V shed 4 bases and J shed 0 bases, with 11 bases lying between them. CDR3 length equals 14 residues.

Written as DNA, the CDR3 is TGCAGCGTGGCCGGGACAGGGGGCTCTGGGGCCAACGTCCTGACTTTC. This gives the protein CSVAGTGGSGANVLTF. The chain carries TRBV29-1 and TRBJ2-6; 11 nucleotides match TRBD1. Germline loops: CDR1 SQVTM, CDR2 ANQGSEA. This CDR3 is 16 amino acids long. Unmatched junction bases numbered 4, after V lost 6 bases and J lost 0 bases.

The gene calls are TRBV19 and TRBJ2-3, with unresolved D. The CDR3 sequence is 15 residues long. V shed 5 bases and J shed 5 bases, with 17 bases lying between them. The V gene's germline CDR1 is LNHDA and CDR2 SQIVND (reference sequence). The CDR3 region is CASSLVFGLGDTQYF. CDR3 DNA: TGTGCCAGTAGTCTTGTGTTCGGGTTAGGAGATACGCAGTATTTT.

The V gene is TRBV14, the J gene TRBJ1-2, with D perhaps TRBD1 (6 bases). Germline CDR1 reads SGHDN; CDR2 reads FVKESK. Between the trimmed V and J ends, which lost 4 bases and 3 bases, there was a span of 9 bases. The CDR3 covers 13 residues. DNA for the CDR3: TGTGCCAGCAGCCGGGACACCTACTATGGCTACACCTTC. It is translated as CASSRDTYYGYTF.

V is TRBV5-6 and J is TRBJ1-1; perhaps TRBD1 as D (6 bases). This CDR3 comprises 13 residues. V was pared by 2 bases and J by 3 bases, with 8 bases between. Germline values: CDR1 SGHDT, CDR2 YYEEEE. CDR3 nucleotide sequence: TGTGCCAGCAGCTTTACAGGGTACACTGAAGCTTTCTTT. This gives the protein CASSFTGYTEAFF. The variable domain in full, completed from reference TRBV5-6 and TRBJ1-1, reads DAGVTQSPTHLIKTRGQQVTLRCSPKSGHDTVSWYQQALGQGPQFIFQYYEEEERQRGNFPDRFSGHQFPNYSSELNVNALLLGDSALYLCASSFTGYTEAFFGQGTRLTVV.

The V call is TRBV2, the J call TRBJ2-7, with 9 bases identical to TRBD2. J gave up 2 bases and V 2 bases, and 1 base lay outside the gene matches. Germline CDR1 SNHLY, CDR2 FYNNEI. This CDR3 comprises 14 residues. The CDR3 DNA reads TGTGCCAGCAGTGAACGCGGGGGGGCCTACGAGCAGTACTTC. Translation: CASSERGGAYEQYF.

The chain couples TRBV6-5 to TRBJ1-1, with 7 bases matching TRBD1. Germline CDR1 MNHEY, CDR2 SVGAGI. CDR3 size: 11 residues. Trimming took 8 bases from V and 9 from J; bases not matched to a gene: 6. The CDR3 bases are TGTGCCAGCGGTCAGGGGGGCCAAGCTTTCTTT. Residues: CASGQGGQAFF.

The gene calls are TRBV5-4 and TRBJ2-3; D might be TRBD2 (7 bases). This CDR3 spans 18 amino acids. The germline CDR1 and CDR2 sequences are SGHNT and YYREEE (reference sequence). V gave up 4 bases and J gave up 8 bases, with 29 bases separating them. The CDR3 nucleotides are TGTGCCAGCAGCCTCAAGGCGAGTGGCGGGGGCCCCCTCGTTACGCAGTATTTT. Encoded protein: CASSLKASGGGPLVTQYF.

For the CDR3, the DNA is TGTGCCAGCAGCCAGGGGGGTGAGAGTGGCTACACCTTC. Protein sequence: CASSQGGESGYTF. This chain links TRBV6-5 with TRBJ1-2; 7 positions match TRBD1. With 6 bases clipped from V and 7 bases from J, the junction kept 8 bases outside the gene matches. The germline V gene encodes CDR1 MNHEY and CDR2 SVGAGI. This CDR3 has 13 amino acids.

V and J are TRBV15 and TRBJ1-2; the D gene is possibly TRBD1 (5 bases). The germline gives CDR1 LNHNV, CDR2 YYDKDF (reference sequence). Trimming shortened V by 6 bases and J by 8 bases, and 19 bases separated the two germline ends. This CDR3 is built from 14 residues. CDR3: CATRPGAWRGGYTF. The CDR3 DNA is TGTGCCACCAGGCCTGGGGCCTGGAGAGGCGGCTACACCTTC.

For the CDR3, the DNA is TGTGCCAGCAGCATTGGGACAGAAAACACTGAAGCTTTCTTT. This gives the protein CASSIGTENTEAFF. V and J are TRBV7-9 and TRBJ1-1; 7 positions agree with TRBD1. CDR3 length: 14 residues. V lost 5 bases to trimming and J lost 2 bases; unmatched junction nucleotides: 5. CDR1 SEHNR and CDR2 FQNEAQ come from the germline V gene (reference sequence).